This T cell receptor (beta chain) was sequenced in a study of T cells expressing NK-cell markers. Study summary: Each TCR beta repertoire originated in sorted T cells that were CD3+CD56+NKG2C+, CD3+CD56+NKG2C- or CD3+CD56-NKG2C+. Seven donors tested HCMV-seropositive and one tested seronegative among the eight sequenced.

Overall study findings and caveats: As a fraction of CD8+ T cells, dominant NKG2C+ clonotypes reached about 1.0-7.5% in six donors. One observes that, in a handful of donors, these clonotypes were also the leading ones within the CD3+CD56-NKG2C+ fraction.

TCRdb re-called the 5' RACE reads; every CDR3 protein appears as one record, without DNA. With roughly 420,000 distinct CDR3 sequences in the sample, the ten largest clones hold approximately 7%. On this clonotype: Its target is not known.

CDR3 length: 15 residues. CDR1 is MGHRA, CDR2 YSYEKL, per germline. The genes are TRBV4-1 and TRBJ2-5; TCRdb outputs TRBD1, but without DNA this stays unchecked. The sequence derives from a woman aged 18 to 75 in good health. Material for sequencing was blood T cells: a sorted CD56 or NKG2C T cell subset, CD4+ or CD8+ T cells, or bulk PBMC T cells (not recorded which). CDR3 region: CASSRDRGLQETQYF.